The 15 T cell receptor beta chains listed next were all sequenced from one sample in a study of T-cell reconstitution after alpha-beta-depleted transplantation in children. The authors prepared the TCRbeta library with unique molecular identifiers. One entry per CDR3 protein results from TCRdb running MiXCR on the PCR reads. The sample yields around 670,000 distinct CDR3 sequences, 13% seen once. The sample in question was PBMCs, obtained before TCRalphabeta/CD19-depleted stem cell transplant. The receptors were gathered from a girl between 2 and 10 years old with congenital amegakaryocytic thrombocytopenia, due to receive a stem cell transplant.

This clonotype was detected only a few times. The chain combines TRBV30 with TRBJ2-3; TRBD2 matches at 12 bases. Germline V CDR1 and CDR2: GTSNPN, SVGIG (reference sequence). The CDR3 is made up of 14 amino acids. The trim removed 3 bases at V and 5 bases at J, leaving 3 bases unmatched. The CDR3: CAWRTSGSRDTQYF. As DNA, the CDR3 is TGTGCCTGGAGGACTAGCGGGAGTCGAGATACGCAGTATTTT. The full variable domain, its missing parts supplied by reference TRBV30 and TRBJ2-3, is SQTIHQWPATLVQPVGSPLSLECTVEGTSNPNLYWYRQAAGRGLQLLFYSVGIGQISSEVPQNLSASRPQDRQFILSSKKLLLSDSGFYLCAWRTSGSRDTQYFGPGTRLTVL.

The rearrangement joins TRBV30 to TRBJ2-1; D tentatively fits TRBD1 or TRBD2 (6 bases each). This CDR3 contains 15 residues. Germline lookup yields CDR1 GTSNPN and CDR2 SVGIG (reference sequence). Deletions cut 1 base from V and 7 bases from J, with 17 bases between. The CDR3 DNA is TGTGCCTGGAGTGCGGGGGCTCGACCCCAAAATGAGCAGTTCTTC. Amino acid sequence: CAWSAGARPQNEQFF.

This clonotype has a count of ten or more. The chain carries TRBV2 and TRBJ1-1; no clear D gene. Germline assignment: CDR1 SNHLY and CDR2 FYNNEI. The CDR3 is 13 amino acids. The V and J ends lost 6 bases and 0 bases respectively, with 8 bases between them. CDR3 loop: CASSRNLNTEAFF. DNA for the CDR3: TGTGCCAGCAGCCGAAATCTGAACACTGAAGCTTTCTTT.

This clonotype was seen only a few times. The chain combines TRBV7-2 with TRBJ2-1; TRBD2 matches 10 bases. CDR3 length: 16 amino acids. Germline trimming cut 1 base from V and 8 bases from J; bases unmatched to any gene: 8. Germline-derived CDR1 and CDR2 are SGHTA and FQGNSA. Here the CDR3 reads CASSLVSDLAGDEQFF. DNA of the CDR3: TGTGCCAGCAGCTTAGTTTCCGACCTAGCGGGAGATGAGCAGTTCTTC.

This clonotype was seen repeatedly, ten times or more. The rearrangement joins TRBV12-3 or TRBV12-4 to TRBJ1-5; D gene unclear. The CDR3 length is 13 residues. Trimming shortened V by 5 bases and J by 7 bases, and 12 bases separated the two germline ends. CDR3 in DNA: TGTGCCAGCAGTCCAGGACCCTACCAGCCCCAGCATTTT. This codes for CASSPGPYQPQHF.

This clonotype was seen many times. The V gene is TRBV10-3, the J gene TRBJ1-5; D not certain. The germline V and J ends were trimmed by 10 bases and 3 bases, with 10 bases remaining between them. The CDR3 sequence is 12 residues long. Germline V gene lookup returns CDR1 ENHRY and CDR2 SYGVKD. This chain's CDR3 is CATSTDNQPQHF. The CDR3 nucleotides read TGTGCCACCTCGACGGACAATCAGCCCCAGCATTTT.

V gene TRBV12-3 or TRBV12-4 combines with J gene TRBJ2-1; 7 nucleotides agree with TRBD2. The trim removed 10 bases at V and 9 bases at J, leaving 18 bases unmatched. The CDR3 runs 15 residues. The CDR3, as DNA: TGTGCCACACATGAAGGGACTACCGGGATGGGTGAGCAGTTCTTC. The encoded protein is CATHEGTTGMGEQFF.

As to this clonotype: Mismatch with germline at one junction end may stem from a read error. The rearrangement uses TRBV25-1 and TRBJ2-2; 7 nucleotides line up with TRBD2. The CDR3 is 15 amino acids. In germline, CDR1 is MGHDK, CDR2 SYGVNS. This CDR3 reads CASSAIAGNTVELFF. CDR3 nucleotides: TGTGCCAGCAGTGCCATAGCGGGTAACACCGTGGAGCTGTTTTTT.

This clonotype was counted many times. This chain uses TRBV20-1 with TRBJ2-1; 11 bases line up with TRBD2. Trimming at V came to 5 bases and at J to 15 bases, leaving 9 bases not matched to a gene. This CDR3 has 12 amino acids. Germline CDR1 DFQATT, CDR2 SNEGSKA (reference sequence). The CDR3 loop is CSASGTSGDRFF. CDR3 nucleotide sequence: TGCAGTGCTTCCGGGACTAGCGGCGACCGGTTCTTC.

This clonotype has a handful of counts. The genes are TRBV28 and TRBJ2-7; 7 nucleotides agree with TRBD1. The CDR3 covers 14 residues. CDR1 and CDR2 from the germline V gene are MDHEN and SYDVKM. Trimming removed 4 bases from V and 3 bases from J; junction bases left unmatched: 6. The CDR3 nucleotides read TGTGCCAGCAGTTCACCCGGACAGGACTACGAGCAGTACTTC. Its translation: CASSSPGQDYEQYF.

The CDR3 reads CASSLVRRQETQYF. The CDR3 DNA sequence: TGTGCCAGCAGCTTAGTCCGCCGGCAAGAGACCCAGTACTTC. The V call is TRBV7-2, the J call TRBJ2-5; D uncertain. V lost 1 base and J lost 2, with 8 bases in between. Germline loops: CDR1 SGHTA, CDR2 FQGNSA. This CDR3 is 14 amino acids long.

This clonotype occurred many times. The gene calls are TRBV6-5 and TRBJ2-7; TRBD2 matches 12 bases. Germline assignment: CDR1 MNHEY and CDR2 SVGAGI. The CDR3 covers 17 residues. V was clipped by 3 bases and J by 3 bases; unmatched bases: 9. CDR3 loop: CASSYGASGREVYEQYF. Here the CDR3 DNA reads TGTGCCAGCAGTTATGGGGCTAGCGGGAGGGAAGTCTACGAGCAGTACTTC.

The gene calls are TRBV12-3 or TRBV12-4 and TRBJ2-7; 11 positions agree with TRBD1. The CDR3 extends over 16 amino acids. The trim removed 5 bases at V and 2 bases at J, leaving 8 bases unmatched. The CDR3 protein is CASSGPGQGATYEQYF. CDR3 in DNA: TGTGCCAGCAGTGGGCCCGGACAGGGGGCAACCTACGAGCAGTACTTC.

V gene TRBV5-1 combines with J gene TRBJ1-1, with unresolved D. Germline CDR1 SGHRS, CDR2 YFSETQ. Trimming left V 1 base short and J 6 bases short, with 13 bases between. The CDR3 consists of 14 residues. The CDR3 loop is CASSLYDLGSEAFF. The DNA of the CDR3 is TGCGCCAGCAGCTTGTACGACCTGGGGTCTGAAGCTTTCTTT.

Many counts were recorded for this clonotype. This chain uses TRBV12-3 or TRBV12-4 with TRBJ1-2; no clear D gene. The CDR3 length is 17 residues. With 0 bases removed from V and 5 bases from J, the gap between germline ends came to 19 bases. Written as DNA, the CDR3 is TGTGCCAGCAGTTTAGCGCTGCCGGGCCGCCGAGGTTATGGCTACACCTTC. Translated, it gives CASSLALPGRRGYGYTF.